This T cell receptor beta chain was identified in a study of siplizumab effects on memory and regulatory T cells. The repertoire was sequenced with immunoSEQ multiplex PCR; TCRdb's copy has only in-frame clones and lacks some. The table includes about 120,000 clones, 90% to 95% detected once. The material sequenced was non-Treg CD4+ T cells sorted from blood. The TCR comes from a human donor in good health.

In DNA, the CDR3 is TGCGCCAGCAGCGCAGGACACCACTCCTACAATGAGCAGTTCTTC. Translation: CASSAGHHSYNEQFF. This chain uses TRBV5-1 with TRBJ2-1; maybe TRBD1 (5 bases). The ends were cut back, 4 bases at V and 0 bases at J, with 11 bases in the middle. The CDR3 contains 15 residues. Germline lookup yields CDR1 SGHRS and CDR2 YFSETQ.